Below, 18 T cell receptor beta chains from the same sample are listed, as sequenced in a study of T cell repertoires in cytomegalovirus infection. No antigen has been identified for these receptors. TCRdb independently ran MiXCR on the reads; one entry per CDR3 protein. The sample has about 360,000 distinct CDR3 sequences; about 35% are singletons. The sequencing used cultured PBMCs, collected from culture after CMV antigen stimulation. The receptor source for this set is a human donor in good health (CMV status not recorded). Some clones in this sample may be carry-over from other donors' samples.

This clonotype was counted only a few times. In DNA form, the CDR3 reads TGTGCCAGCAGTGAAGGTGTAGCGGGAGGGCCCTCCTACGAGCAGTACGTC. This gives the protein CASSEGVAGGPSYEQYV. The genes are TRBV25-1 and TRBJ2-7; 11 nucleotides match TRBD2. The germline V gene encodes CDR1 MGHDK and CDR2 SYGVNS. Trimming removed 2 bases from V and 0 bases from J; junction bases left unmatched: 6. The CDR3 totals 17 residues.

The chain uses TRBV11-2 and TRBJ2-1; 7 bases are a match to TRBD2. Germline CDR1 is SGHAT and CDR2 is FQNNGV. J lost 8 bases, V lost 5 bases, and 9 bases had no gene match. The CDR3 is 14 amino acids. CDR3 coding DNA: TGTGCCAGCAGCATCGGGAGGCTCTCGGATGAGCAGTTCTTC. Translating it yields CASSIGRLSDEQFF.

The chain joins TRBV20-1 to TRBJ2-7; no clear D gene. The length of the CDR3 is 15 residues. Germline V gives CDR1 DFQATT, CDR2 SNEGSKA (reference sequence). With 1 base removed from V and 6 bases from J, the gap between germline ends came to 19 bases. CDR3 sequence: CSARVKACFDPEQYV. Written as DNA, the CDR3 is TGCAGTGCTAGAGTAAAAGCCTGCTTTGACCCCGAGCAGTACGTC.

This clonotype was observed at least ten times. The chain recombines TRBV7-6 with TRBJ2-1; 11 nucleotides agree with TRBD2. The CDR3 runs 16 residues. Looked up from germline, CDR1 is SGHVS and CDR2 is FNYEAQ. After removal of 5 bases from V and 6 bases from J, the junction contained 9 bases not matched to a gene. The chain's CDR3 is CASSNPRTSGSNEQFF. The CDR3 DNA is TGTGCCAGCAGCAACCCCAGAACTAGCGGGAGCAATGAGCAGTTCTTC. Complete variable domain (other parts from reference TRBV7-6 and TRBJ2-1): GAGVSQSPRYKVTKRGQDVALRCDPISGHVSLYWYRQALGQGPEFLTYFNYEAQQDKSGLPNDRFSAERPEGSISTLTIQRTEQRDSAMYRCASSNPRTSGSNEQFFGPGTRLTVL.

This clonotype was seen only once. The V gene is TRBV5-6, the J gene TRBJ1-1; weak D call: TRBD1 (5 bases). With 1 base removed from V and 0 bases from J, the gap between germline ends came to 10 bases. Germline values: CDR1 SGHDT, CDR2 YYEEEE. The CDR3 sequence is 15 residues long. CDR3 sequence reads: CASSLSGRMNTEAFF. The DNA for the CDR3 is TGTGCCAGCAGCTTGTCAGGGAGAATGAACACTGAAGCTTTCTTT.

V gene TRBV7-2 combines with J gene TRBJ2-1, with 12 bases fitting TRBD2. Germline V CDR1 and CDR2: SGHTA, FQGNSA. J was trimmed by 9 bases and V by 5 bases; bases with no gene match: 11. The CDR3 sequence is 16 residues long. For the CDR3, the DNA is TGTGCCAGCAGCCTTATGGGGACTAGCGGGTATACTGAGCAGTTCTTC. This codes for CASSLMGTSGYTEQFF.

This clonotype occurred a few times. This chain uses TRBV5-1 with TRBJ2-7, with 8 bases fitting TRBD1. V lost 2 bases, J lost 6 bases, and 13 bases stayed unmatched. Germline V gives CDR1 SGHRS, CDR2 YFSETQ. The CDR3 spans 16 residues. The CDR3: CASSLQPDRDAGEQYF. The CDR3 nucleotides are TGCGCCAGCAGCTTACAACCGGACAGGGATGCGGGCGAGCAGTACTTC. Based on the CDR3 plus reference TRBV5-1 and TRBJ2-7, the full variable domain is KAGVTQTPRYLIKTRGQQVTLSCSPISGHRSVSWYQQTPGQGLQFLFEYFSETQRNKGNFPGRFSGRQFSNSRSEMNVSTLELGDSALYLCASSLQPDRDAGEQYFGPGTRLTVT.

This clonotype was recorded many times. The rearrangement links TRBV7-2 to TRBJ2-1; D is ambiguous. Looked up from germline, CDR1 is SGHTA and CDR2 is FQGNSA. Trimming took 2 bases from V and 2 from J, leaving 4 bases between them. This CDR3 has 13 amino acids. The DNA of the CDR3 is TGTGCCAGCAGCTTATTAACCTACAATGAGCAGTTCTTC. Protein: CASSLLTYNEQFF.

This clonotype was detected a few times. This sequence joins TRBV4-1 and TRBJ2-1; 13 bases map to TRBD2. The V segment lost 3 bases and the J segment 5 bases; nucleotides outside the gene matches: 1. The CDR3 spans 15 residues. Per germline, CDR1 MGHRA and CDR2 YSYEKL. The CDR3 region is CASSQGTSGNNEQFF. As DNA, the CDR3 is TGCGCCAGCAGCCAGGGGACTAGCGGGAACAATGAGCAGTTCTTC.

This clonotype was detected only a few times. CDR3 protein: CASSYPSGQKNSPLHF. Here the CDR3 DNA reads TGTGCCAGCAGTTACCCCTCCGGACAGAAGAATTCACCCCTCCACTTT. The V and J genes are TRBV6-5 and TRBJ1-6; TRBD1 is a possible D gene (6 bases). Trimming took 2 bases from V and 7 from J, leaving 15 bases between them. CDR1 MNHEY and CDR2 SVGAGI come from the germline V gene. This CDR3 region has 16 residues.

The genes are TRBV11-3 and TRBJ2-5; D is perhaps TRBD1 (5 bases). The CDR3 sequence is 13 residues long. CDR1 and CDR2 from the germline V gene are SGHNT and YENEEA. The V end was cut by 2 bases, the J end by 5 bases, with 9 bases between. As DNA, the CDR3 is TGTGCCAGCAGCTTACAGGGCATCGAGACCCAGTACTTC. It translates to CASSLQGIETQYF.

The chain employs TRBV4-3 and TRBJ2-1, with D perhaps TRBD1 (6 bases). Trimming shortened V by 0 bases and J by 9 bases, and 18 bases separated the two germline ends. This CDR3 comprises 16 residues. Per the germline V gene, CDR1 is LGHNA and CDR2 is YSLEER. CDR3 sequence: CASSQEKGQGQGEQFF. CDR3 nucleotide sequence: TGCGCCAGCAGCCAAGAGAAAGGGCAGGGGCAAGGTGAGCAGTTCTTC.

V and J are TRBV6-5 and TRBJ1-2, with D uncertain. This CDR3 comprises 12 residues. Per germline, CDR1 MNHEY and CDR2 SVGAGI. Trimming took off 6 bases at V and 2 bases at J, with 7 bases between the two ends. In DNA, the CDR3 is TGTGCCAGCAGACTAAACAACTATGGCTACACCTTC. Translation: CASRLNNYGYTF.

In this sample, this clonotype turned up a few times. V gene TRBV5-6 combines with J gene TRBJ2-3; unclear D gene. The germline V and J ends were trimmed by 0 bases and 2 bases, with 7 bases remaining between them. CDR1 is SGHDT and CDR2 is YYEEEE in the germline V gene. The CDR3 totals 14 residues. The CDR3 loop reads CASSLGAPTDTQYF. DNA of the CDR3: TGTGCCAGCAGCTTGGGGGCACCCACAGATACGCAGTATTTT.

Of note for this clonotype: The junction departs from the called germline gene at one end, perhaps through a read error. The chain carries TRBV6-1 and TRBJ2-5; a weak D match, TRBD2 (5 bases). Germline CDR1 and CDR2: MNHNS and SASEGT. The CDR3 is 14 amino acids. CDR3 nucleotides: TGTGCCAGCAGTGAAGGCGGAGGCCAAGAGAGCCAGTACTTC. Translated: CASSEGGGQESQYF.

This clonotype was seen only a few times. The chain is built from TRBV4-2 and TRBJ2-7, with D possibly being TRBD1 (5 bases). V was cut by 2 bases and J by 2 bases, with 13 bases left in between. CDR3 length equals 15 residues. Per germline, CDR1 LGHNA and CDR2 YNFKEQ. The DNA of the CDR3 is TGTGCCAGCAGCCAAACAGGCTATGGGGCCTACGAGCAGTACTTC. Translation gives CASSQTGYGAYEQYF.

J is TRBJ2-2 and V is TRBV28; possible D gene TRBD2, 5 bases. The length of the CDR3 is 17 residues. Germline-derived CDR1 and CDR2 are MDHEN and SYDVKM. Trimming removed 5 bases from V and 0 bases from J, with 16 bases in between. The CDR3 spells CASSPLGAASNTGELFF. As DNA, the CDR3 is TGTGCCAGCAGTCCATTGGGAGCGGCATCGAACACCGGGGAGCTGTTTTTT. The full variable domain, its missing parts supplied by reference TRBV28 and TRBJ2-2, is DVKVTQSSRYLVKRTGEKVFLECVQDMDHENMFWYRQDPGLGLRLIYFSYDVKMKEKGDIPEGYSVSREKKERFSLILESASTNQTSMYLCASSPLGAASNTGELFFGEGSRLTVL.

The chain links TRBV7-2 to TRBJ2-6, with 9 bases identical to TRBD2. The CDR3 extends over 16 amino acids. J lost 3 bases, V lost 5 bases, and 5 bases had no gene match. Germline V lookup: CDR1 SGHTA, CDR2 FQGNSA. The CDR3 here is CASSNSGSLGANVLTF. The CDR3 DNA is TGTGCCAGCAGCAATAGCGGGAGTCTTGGGGCCAACGTCCTGACTTTC.